Following are 24 T cell receptor beta chains from one sample sequenced in a study of blood T cell repertoires in COVID-19. Produced via immunoSEQ multiplex PCR; TCRdb's table is partial and in-frame only. The table lists some 350,000 clones, 88% of them singletons, with about 4.7% in the top ten. Sample: PBMCs or T cells enriched from blood (not recorded which). The receptors shown here come from a man aged 25 to 40 who had recovered from COVID-19.

The chain is built from TRBV7-2 and TRBJ1-5; D might be TRBD1 (6 bases). CDR3 length: 14 amino acids. Trimming took off 2 bases at V and 4 bases at J, with 9 bases between the two ends. Germline values: CDR1 SGHTA, CDR2 FQGNSA. This CDR3 reads CASSLTTGNQPQHF. In DNA form, the CDR3 reads TGTGCCAGCAGCTTAACTACAGGGAATCAGCCCCAGCATTTT.

This chain joins TRBV3-1 (or the pseudogene TRBV3-2) and TRBJ1-2, with 9 bases lining up with TRBD1. The length of the CDR3 is 16 residues. Per germline, CDR1 LGHDT and CDR2 YNNKEL (reference sequence). The junction had 13 bases not matched to a gene; V was cut back by 5 bases and J by 6 bases. In DNA, the CDR3 is TGTGCCAGCAGCTTATCCTACAGGGGGCCGATAGATGGCTACACCTTC. Translated: CASSLSYRGPIDGYTF.

The rearrangement uses TRBV5-4 and TRBJ2-3; D ambiguous. CDR1 SGHNT and CDR2 YYREEE come from the germline V gene (reference sequence). V lost 3 bases and J 3 bases, leaving 5 bases between the germline ends. The CDR3 is 12 amino acids. The CDR3, as DNA: TGTGCCAGCAGCTGGGCAACAGATACGCAGTATTTT. As protein: CASSWATDTQYF.

The chain uses TRBV5-1 and TRBJ1-3; 9 bases map to TRBD1. The germline V gene has CDR1 SGHRS and CDR2 YFSETQ. Trimming removed 4 bases from V and 2 bases from J; junction bases left unmatched: 4. CDR3 length: 15 residues. DNA of the CDR3: TGCGCCAGCAGCCCAAGGACAGGGGCTGGAAACACCATATATTTT. This gives the protein CASSPRTGAGNTIYF. The full variable domain, completed using reference TRBV5-1 and TRBJ1-3, is KAGVTQTPRYLIKTRGQQVTLSCSPISGHRSVSWYQQTPGQGLQFLFEYFSETQRNKGNFPGRFSGRQFSNSRSEMNVSTLELGDSALYLCASSPRTGAGNTIYFGEGSWLTVV.

The V gene is TRBV7-9, the J gene TRBJ1-1; no definite D call. The V end lost 2 bases, the J end lost 1 base, and 5 bases lay between the germline ends. This CDR3 region has 13 residues. Per the germline V gene, CDR1 is SEHNR and CDR2 is FQNEAQ (reference sequence). The CDR3 protein is CASSLQENTEAFF. In nucleotides, the CDR3 is TGTGCCAGCAGCTTACAGGAGAACACTGAAGCTTTCTTT.

As to this clone: The sample holds other DNA sequences that translate to the same CDR3. This chain joins TRBV11-2 and TRBJ1-1; possibly TRBD1 for D (5 bases). V was trimmed by 3 bases and J by 3 bases, leaving 8 bases between them. Looked up from germline, CDR1 is SGHAT and CDR2 is FQNNGV. This CDR3 has 13 amino acids. CDR3 residues: CASSFGGDTEAFF. The CDR3 region has the DNA TGTGCCAGCAGCTTTGGGGGGGACACTGAAGCTTTCTTT.

The rearrangement uses TRBV5-1 and TRBJ1-2, with 12 bases aligning to TRBD1. The V gene end was trimmed by 4 bases and the J gene end by 1 base; junction bases not matched to a gene: 11. The CDR3 runs 18 residues. Per germline, CDR1 SGHRS and CDR2 YFSETQ. The CDR3 loop reads CASSAAGTGGTVNYGYTF. CDR3 bases: TGCGCCAGCAGCGCTGCCGGGACAGGGGGCACGGTTAACTATGGCTACACCTTC.

The gene calls are TRBV7-9 and TRBJ2-1, with 7 bases identical to TRBD1. Losses at the gene ends were 3 bases for V and 15 bases for J; bases not matched to a gene: 5. Per the germline V gene, CDR1 is SEHNR and CDR2 is FQNEAQ (reference sequence). The CDR3 runs to 11 residues. The CDR3 bases are TGTGCCAGCAGCTTCGACAGGGTCCCGTTCTTC. As protein: CASSFDRVPFF.

Only one count was recorded for this clone. The chain joins TRBV19 to TRBJ1-1, with 7 bases fitting TRBD1. The CDR3 spans 14 residues. CDR1 LNHDA and CDR2 SQIVND come from the germline V gene (reference sequence). The J segment lost 5 bases and the V segment lost 6 bases, leaving 9 bases of the junction unmatched. The CDR3 region has the DNA TGTGCCAGTAGCCCAGGGACAGCTCGAACTGAAGCTTTCTTT. Amino acid sequence: CASSPGTARTEAFF.

In DNA, the CDR3 is TGTGCCAGCAGGCCTTGGGGCAGCACAGATACGCAGTATTTT. Translated, it gives CASRPWGSTDTQYF. The chain links TRBV28 to TRBJ2-3; tentatively, D is TRBD1 (5 bases). The V end lost 6 bases, the J end lost 0 bases, and 10 bases lay between the germline ends. This CDR3 is built from 14 residues. Germline V gene lookup returns CDR1 MDHEN and CDR2 SYDVKM.

V gene TRBV5-6 combines with J gene TRBJ1-2; no definite D call. The V gene lost 0 bases and the J gene lost 6 bases, with 12 bases spanning the gap. The CDR3 extends over 14 amino acids. CDR1 is SGHDT, CDR2 YYEEEE, per germline. CDR3 DNA: TGTGCCAGCAGCTTGGTGGGAGAAGTAAATGGCTACACCTTC. This translates into CASSLVGEVNGYTF.

The chain couples TRBV5-1 to TRBJ1-4; D possibly corresponds to TRBD1 (6 bases). Between the trimmed V and J ends, which lost 0 bases and 5 bases, there was a span of 11 bases. This CDR3 has 15 residues. In germline, CDR1 is SGHRS, CDR2 YFSETQ. The CDR3 bases are TGCGCCAGCAGCTTGGCAGGGGCGGAGAATGAAAAACTGTTTTTT. Its protein product is CASSLAGAENEKLFF.

The J gene is TRBJ2-1, the V gene TRBV5-1, with TRBD2 matching over 8 bases. Losses at the gene ends were 0 bases for V and 6 bases for J; bases not matched to a gene: 11. This CDR3 is 17 amino acids long. The germline V gene has CDR1 SGHRS and CDR2 YFSETQ. The CDR3 sequence is CASSLGPAGGDLNEQFF. CDR3 bases: TGCGCCAGCAGCTTGGGCCCCGCCGGGGGGGACCTCAATGAGCAGTTCTTC.

The rearrangement uses TRBV10-3 and TRBJ1-3; D is perhaps TRBD1 (6 bases). V was clipped by 2 bases and J by 2 bases, with 13 bases between them. Germline V gene data show CDR1 as ENHRY and CDR2 as SYGVKD. The CDR3 covers 16 residues. The CDR3 nucleotides are TGTGCCATCAGTGAGACGGGGGGGGCAGCTGGAAACACCATATATTTT. Amino acid sequence: CAISETGGAAGNTIYF.

V gene TRBV12-1 combines with J gene TRBJ1-3. TRBV12-1 is labeled a pseudogene. This CDR3 contains 16 residues. CDR3 in amino acids: CASSFRYGAGGNTIYF. The CDR3 region has the DNA TGTGCCAGCAGCTTTAGGTATGGGGCGGGAGGAAACACCATATATTTT.

The rearrangement links TRBV19 to TRBJ1-6; unclear D gene. Trimming took off 3 bases at V and 4 bases at J, with 13 bases between the two ends. This CDR3 has 16 amino acids. Germline CDR1 reads LNHDA; CDR2 reads SQIVND (reference sequence). The CDR3 bases are TGTGCCAGTAGTATGACTCCGACCATATATAATTCACCCCTCCACTTT. Protein: CASSMTPTIYNSPLHF.

This sequence joins TRBV5-1 and TRBJ2-7, with D perhaps matching TRBD2 (6 bases). Germline V lookup: CDR1 SGHRS, CDR2 YFSETQ. Between the trimmed V and J ends, which lost 1 base and 0 bases, there was a span of 11 bases. The CDR3 runs to 15 residues. In DNA, the CDR3 is TGCGCCAGCAGCTTGAAGGGACTGAGCTCCTACGAGCAGTACTTC. Amino acids: CASSLKGLSSYEQYF.

This rearrangement joins TRBV11-3 to TRBJ2-2; D remains unclear. CDR3 length: 12 amino acids. CDR1 and CDR2 (germline): SGHNT, YENEEA. Between the trimmed V and J ends, which lost 4 bases and 8 bases, there was a span of 8 bases. The chain's CDR3 is CASSWSSGELFF. In DNA form, the CDR3 reads TGTGCCAGCAGCTGGAGTTCGGGGGAGCTGTTTTTT.

The CDR3 spells CASSLGGRGDEKLFF. CDR3 nucleotides: TGTGCCAGCAGCTTGGGTGGCAGGGGAGACGAAAAACTGTTTTTT. The chain recombines TRBV5-6 with TRBJ1-4; D may be TRBD1 (6 bases). V was trimmed by 0 bases and J by 8 bases, leaving 14 bases between them. The germline V gene has CDR1 SGHDT and CDR2 YYEEEE. This CDR3 comprises 15 residues.

J is TRBJ2-4 and V is TRBV28, with D hard to call. The CDR3 length is 13 residues. Germline CDR1 reads MDHEN; CDR2 reads SYDVKM. Trimming took off 6 bases at V and 8 bases at J, with 14 bases between the two ends. The CDR3 here is CASRALQRDIQYF. The DNA for the CDR3 is TGTGCCAGCAGGGCTCTCCAACGGGACATTCAGTACTTC.

The chain links TRBV30 to TRBJ2-1; D might be TRBD2 (6 bases). The CDR3 contains 12 residues. Between the trimmed V and J ends, which lost 4 bases and 4 bases, there was a span of 8 bases. Germline values: CDR1 GTSNPN, CDR2 SVGIG (reference sequence). CDR3 coding DNA: TGTGCCTGGAAGGGACTTTACAATGAGCAGTTCTTC. Translating it yields CAWKGLYNEQFF.

The rearrangement uses TRBV7-2 and TRBJ1-2; D might be TRBD1 (6 bases). Trimming removed 1 base from V and 3 bases from J, with 12 bases in between. Germline-derived CDR1 and CDR2 are SGHTA and FQGNSA. This CDR3 comprises 15 residues. The CDR3 DNA follows: TGTGCCAGCAGCTTAGGCGGCCGGACAGACTATGGCTACACCTTC. Amino acids: CASSLGGRTDYGYTF. The whole variable domain, filled in from reference TRBV7-2 and TRBJ1-2, reads GAGVSQSPSNKVTEKGKDVELRCDPISGHTALYWYRQSLGQGLEFLIYFQGNSAPDKSGLPSDRFSAERTGGSVSTLTIQRTQQEDSAVYLCASSLGGRTDYGYTFGSGTRLTVV.

This clone was recorded only once. This chain uses TRBV28 with TRBJ1-2; a weak D match, TRBD1 (5 bases). Germline V gene sequence: CDR1 MDHEN, CDR2 SYDVKM. V was shortened by 1 base and J by 7 bases, with 10 bases between the two germline ends. This CDR3 contains 13 residues. The DNA of the CDR3 is TGTGCCAGCAGTTTATTTCGACAGAGTGGCTACACCTTC. The encoded protein is CASSLFRQSGYTF.

The genes are TRBV15 and TRBJ2-5, with TRBD1 as a possible D gene (5 bases). The CDR3 covers 14 residues. The V end lost 5 bases, the J end lost 9 bases, and 19 bases lay between the germline ends. Germline CDR1 LNHNV, CDR2 YYDKDF (reference sequence). CDR3 in DNA: TGTGCCACCAGCCATGGACCAACAAAAGGGGCCCAGTACTTC. Amino acid sequence: CATSHGPTKGAQYF.